A selection of T cell receptor beta chains follows, all from one sample in a study of blood T cell repertoires in COVID-19. Assay: immunoSEQ multiplex PCR; the TCRdb copy retains only in-frame clones and omits some. The sample holds more than 250,000 clones, around 88% seen once. Specimen: peripheral blood. The receptors were sampled from a woman in her twenties or thirties who had recovered from COVID-19. The CDR3 runs from the conserved cysteine through the conserved F or W. D genes are given only for firm matches. A row's size may be missing; if present it is once, few, many or a size class.

v_gene	j_gene	abundance	d_gene	CDR3nt	CDR3aa
TRBV3-1/TRBV3-2	TRBJ1-1	few	NA	TGTGCCAGCAGCCAACGAACCGGCGGAGCTTTCTTT	CASSQRTGGAFF
TRBV4-1	TRBJ1-2	NA	NA	TGCGCCAGCAGCCACAGCCAGGGGAAAAGCTACACCTTC	CASSHSQGKSYTF
TRBV7-9	TRBJ1-2	NA	TRBD1	TGTGCCAGCAGCCGTCCCGGGACAGGGGATGGCTACACCTTC	CASSRPGTGDGYTF
TRBV4-2	TRBJ1-1	NA	NA	TGTGCCAGCAGCCAAGATAGGGGCCGCACTGAAGCTTTCTTT	CASSQDRGRTEAFF
TRBV5-1	TRBJ2-7	NA	NA	TGCGCCAGCAGTGTCGGACAGAACTACGAGCAGTACTTC	CASSVGQNYEQYF
TRBV27	TRBJ2-7	NA	NA	TGTGCCAGCAGTCCAGGGTTTTTGGCCTACGAGCAGTACTTC	CASSPGFLAYEQYF
TRBV24-1	TRBJ1-5	NA	TRBD1	TGTGCCACCCTCTTATCCCGGACAGGGGATAATCAGCCCCAGCATTTT	CATLLSRTGDNQPQHF
TRBV4-2	TRBJ2-7	NA	NA	TGTGCCAGCAGCCAAGAAGCAACGGCCAGGGGCAGGGTAGAGCAGTACTTC	CASSQEATARGRVEQYF
TRBV13	TRBJ1-2	NA	TRBD1	TGTGCCAGCAGAACCCGAGGACAGGCAAGATGGGCTAACTATGGCTACACCTTC	CASRTRGQARWANYGYTF
TRBV11-2	TRBJ1-3	NA	NA	TGTGCCACCCACGGTAGTGGAAACACCATATATTTT	CATHGSGNTIYF